Following are 26 T cell receptor beta chains from one sample sequenced in a study of T cells in Graves' hyperthyroidism and ophthalmopathy (dated by TCRdb to between 2018 and 2021). The receptor library was made with multiplex PCR. Reads for this sample came from an Illumina HiSeq 2000. The TCR beta CDR3 regions were amplified from the RNA transcripts. The first round of RT-PCR for the TCR CDR3 was performed with the HTBI primer set and the Qiagen OneStep RT-PCR kit. The raw public reads went through TCRdb reprocessing: fastp at Q25, MiXCR clone calling, in-frame beta chains kept. Every CDR3 protein is listed once, alongside the most common genes and DNA of its rows. Recorded for this sample are 650,000 to 850,000 distinct CDR3 sequences; 18% of them occurred a single time. The leading ten clones occupy 16% of the sample. The sequenced sample consisted of blood. Every receptor here comes from a woman aged 45-65 years with Graves' hyperthyroidism that later progressed to Graves' ophthalmopathy.

This clonotype was picked up many times. This chain uses TRBV12-3 or TRBV12-4 with TRBJ2-1; D gene uncertain. This CDR3 region has 11 residues. The ends were cut back, 7 bases at V and 9 bases at J, with 10 bases in the middle. CDR3 DNA: TGTGCCAGCACTTTCAAGGCTGAGCAGTTCTTC. Amino acid sequence: CASTFKAEQFF.

The chain employs TRBV6-1 and TRBJ2-2; 11 bases align to TRBD1. V lost 9 bases, J lost 7 bases, and 10 bases stayed unmatched. CDR3 length equals 15 residues. Germline V gene data show CDR1 as MNHNS and CDR2 as SASEGT. The CDR3 DNA sequence: TGTGCCAGTGGAGGACAGGGGGCGCTGAGCGGGGAGCTGTTTTTT. Translation gives CASGGQGALSGELFF.

A few counts support this clonotype. The chain has TRBV3-1 and TRBJ1-2; TRBD1 aligns across 8 bases. The J segment lost 7 bases and the V segment lost 5 bases, leaving 12 bases of the junction unmatched. The CDR3 runs to 15 residues. CDR1 LGHDT and CDR2 YNNKEL come from the germline V gene (reference sequence). The chain's CDR3 is CASSDRTGRSSGYTF. For the CDR3, the DNA is TGTGCCAGCAGCGATAGGACAGGGAGATCCTCTGGCTACACCTTC.

This clonotype was seen repeatedly, ten times or more. The CDR3 DNA reads TGTGCCAGCAGCACGGGGACAGGAAACTATGGCTACACCTTC. It translates to CASSTGTGNYGYTF. This chain links TRBV3-1 with TRBJ1-2, with 8 bases identical to TRBD1. The CDR3 spans 14 residues. Germline lookup yields CDR1 LGHDT and CDR2 YNNKEL (reference sequence). The V and J ends lost 5 bases and 2 bases, in that order; junction bases with no gene match: 4. The full variable domain, its missing parts supplied by reference TRBV3-1 and TRBJ1-2, is DTAVSQTPKYLVTQMGNDKSIKCEQNLGHDTMYWYKQDSKKFLKIMFSYNNKELIINETVPNRFSPKSPDKAHLNLHINSLELGDSAVYFCASSTGTGNYGYTFGSGTRLTVV.

The J gene is TRBJ2-5, the V gene TRBV6-1; 8 bases are a match to TRBD2. V lost 5 bases, J lost 2 bases, and 7 bases stayed unmatched. The length of the CDR3 is 15 residues. CDR1 MNHNS and CDR2 SASEGT come from the germline V gene. In nucleotides, the CDR3 is TGTGCCAGCAGTTTTGGACGGGGGGGACAAGAGACCCAGTACTTC. It translates to CASSFGRGGQETQYF.

The rearrangement links TRBV6-1 to TRBJ1-5; D remains unclear. The CDR3 has 13 amino acids. Germline V lookup: CDR1 MNHNS, CDR2 SASEGT. The ends were cut back, 6 bases at V and 6 bases at J, with 12 bases in the middle. The CDR3 region is CASSGNIGQPQHF. The DNA of the CDR3 is TGTGCCAGCAGCGGAAACATCGGTCAGCCCCAGCATTTT.

This sequence joins TRBV20-1 and TRBJ1-3; D not resolved. Deletions cut 3 bases from V and 4 bases from J, with 10 bases between. The CDR3 runs to 13 residues. In germline, CDR1 is DFQATT, CDR2 SNEGSKA (reference sequence). The CDR3 spells CSASSQGGNTIYF. CDR3 DNA: TGCAGTGCTAGCTCACAAGGGGGAAACACCATATATTTT.

This sequence joins TRBV7-9 and TRBJ2-1, with 8 positions matching TRBD1. Germline CDR1 is SEHNR and CDR2 is FQNEAQ (reference sequence). CDR3 size: 16 residues. Trimming cost V 5 bases and J 1 base; bases outside gene matches: 7. DNA for the CDR3: TGTGCCAGCAGCGCAAACAGGGGGAAATCCTACAATGAGCAGTTCTTC. Amino acid sequence: CASSANRGKSYNEQFF.

This clonotype was counted ten times or more. The J gene is TRBJ1-1, the V gene TRBV28; 7 nucleotides align to TRBD1. Trimming removed 6 bases from V and 0 bases from J; junction bases left unmatched: 1. The length of the CDR3 is 13 residues. Germline CDR1 MDHEN, CDR2 SYDVKM. CDR3 in amino acids: CASRTGLNTEAFF. For the CDR3, the DNA is TGTGCCAGCAGGACAGGGTTGAACACTGAAGCTTTCTTT.

CDR3 coding DNA: TGTGCCAGCAGTTACTCCGGGACAGACAATGAGCAGTTCTTC. Residues: CASSYSGTDNEQFF. J is TRBJ2-1 and V is TRBV6-5, with 7 bases lining up with TRBD1. From germline, CDR1 is MNHEY and CDR2 SVGAGI. The junction had 1 base not matched to a gene; V was cut back by 0 bases and J by 5 bases. This CDR3 has 14 amino acids.

This clonotype was counted between two and nine times. This rearrangement joins TRBV20-1 to TRBJ1-5; no clear D gene. V lost 5 bases and J lost 0, with 8 bases in between. This CDR3 is 13 amino acids long. Germline CDR1 is DFQATT and CDR2 is SNEGSKA (reference sequence). The DNA for the CDR3 is TGCAGTGCTGCGGGTTATAGCAATCAGCCCCAGCATTTT. The encoded protein is CSAAGYSNQPQHF.

V and J are TRBV6-5 and TRBJ1-1; D gene unclear. CDR3 length: 14 amino acids. Between the trimmed V and J ends, which lost 2 bases and 1 base, there was a span of 8 bases. Per germline, CDR1 MNHEY and CDR2 SVGAGI. CDR3 sequence (DNA): TGTGCCAGCAGTTACGGATCAGCGAACACTGAAGCTTTCTTT. It specifies CASSYGSANTEAFF.

This clonotype has only a few counts. The chain is built from TRBV6-1 and TRBJ1-5; the D gene is possibly TRBD1 (5 bases). The CDR3 covers 14 residues. CDR1 MNHNS and CDR2 SASEGT come from the germline V gene. With 9 bases removed from V and 3 bases from J, the gap between germline ends came to 15 bases. The chain's CDR3 is CASQTDRFNQPQHF. CDR3 coding DNA: TGTGCCAGTCAAACCGACAGATTCAATCAGCCCCAGCATTTT.

This clonotype was recorded at least ten times. The chain carries TRBV6-1 and TRBJ1-1, with D possibly being TRBD1 (5 bases). CDR3 size: 13 residues. Germline CDR1 and CDR2: MNHNS and SASEGT. V was clipped by 5 bases and J by 3 bases, with 10 bases between them. The CDR3 here is CASSYRRDTEAFF. CDR3 DNA sequence: TGTGCCAGCAGTTACAGGCGGGACACTGAAGCTTTCTTT.

The CDR3 DNA follows: TGCAGTGCTAGACAGGGACGAAACTATGGCTACACCTTC. Translating gives CSARQGRNYGYTF. V usage is TRBV20-1 and J usage is TRBJ1-2, with D possibly being TRBD1 (5 bases). The CDR3 extends over 13 amino acids. Germline lookup yields CDR1 DFQATT and CDR2 SNEGSKA (reference sequence). Trimming cost V 2 bases and J 2 bases, with 9 bases left between them.

This clonotype appeared many times. The CDR3 coding sequence is TGTGCCAGCAGGCCCGGGACAGCCTACACTGAAGCTTTCTTT. Translating gives CASRPGTAYTEAFF. This chain uses TRBV12-3 or TRBV12-4 with TRBJ1-1; 7 bases fit TRBD1. The CDR3 totals 14 residues. Trimming cost V 6 bases and J 3 bases; bases outside gene matches: 7.

This clonotype was observed many times. In DNA form, the CDR3 reads TGTGCCAGCAGCGGGGGCGGGGGGGCGGACAATGAGCAGTTCTTC. Its protein is CASSGGGGADNEQFF. The V call is TRBV3-1, the J call TRBJ2-1; 9 nucleotides agree with TRBD2. The ends lost 5 bases at V and 5 bases at J; junction bases unmatched: 7. The CDR3 contains 15 residues. Germline V CDR1 and CDR2: LGHDT, YNNKEL (reference sequence).

This clonotype occurred many times. V and J are TRBV30 and TRBJ1-2; D call uncertain. V was pared by 0 bases and J by 3 bases, with 14 bases between. There are 15 residues in the CDR3. Looked up from germline, CDR1 is GTSNPN and CDR2 is SVGIG (reference sequence). The CDR3 sequence is CAWSVYIRSDYGYTF. For the CDR3, the DNA is TGTGCCTGGAGTGTGTACATAAGATCGGACTATGGCTACACCTTC.

This clonotype was seen ten or more times. The chain is built from TRBV18 and TRBJ1-1; 10 nucleotides align to TRBD1. J lost 2 bases, V lost 6 bases, and 15 bases had no gene match. The CDR3 covers 18 residues. Germline values: CDR1 KGHSH, CDR2 LQKENI. CDR3 bases: TGTGCCAGCTCTCCCCTGGGGCGCACGACAGGGGGCAACACTGAAGCTTTCTTT. Translating it yields CASSPLGRTTGGNTEAFF.

Details on this clonotype: This clone may be a read error of a much larger clone one base away. This chain joins TRBV7-3 and TRBJ2-3; 7 bases agree with TRBD1. Germline CDR1 reads SGHTA; CDR2 reads FQGTGA. J lost 2 bases, V lost 5 bases, and 10 bases had no gene match. This CDR3 spans 16 amino acids. The CDR3 loop reads CASSTHRGRTTDTQYF. DNA for the CDR3: TGTGCCAGCAGCACTCACAGGGGAAGGACCACAGATACGCAGTATTTT.

This clonotype appeared a few times. This sequence joins TRBV19 and TRBJ1-2; D perhaps matches TRBD1 (6 bases). The V and J ends lost 5 bases and 3 bases respectively, with 16 bases between them. The CDR3 length is 15 residues. Germline-derived CDR1 and CDR2 are LNHDA and SQIVND (reference sequence). CDR3 DNA sequence: TGTGCCAGTAGTGTCACAGGGTATGTTGACTATGGCTACACCTTC. Amino acid sequence: CASSVTGYVDYGYTF.

The chain employs TRBV5-8 and TRBJ2-7; a weak D match, TRBD1 (6 bases). CDR3 length: 12 residues. Trimming took 4 bases from V and 8 from J, leaving 13 bases between them. CDR1 and CDR2 (germline): SGHTS, YDEGEE. The CDR3 DNA sequence: TGTGCCAGCAGCCAAGGGGGTCTCAAGCAGTACTTC. Residues: CASSQGGLKQYF. Full variable domain (missing parts from reference TRBV5-8 and TRBJ2-7): EAGVTQSPTHLIKTRGQQATLRCSPISGHTSVYWYQQALGLGLQFLLWYDEGEERNRGNFPPRFSGRQFPNYSSELNVNALELEDSALYLCASSQGGLKQYFGPGTRLTVT.

This clonotype was found a few times. This chain uses TRBV3-1 with TRBJ2-1, with D unclear. Germline CDR1 reads LGHDT; CDR2 reads YNNKEL (reference sequence). The CDR3 consists of 17 residues. V gave up 1 base and J gave up 0 bases, with 13 bases separating them. The CDR3 here is CASSQGGRTSSYNEQFF. CDR3 bases: TGTGCCAGCAGCCAAGGTGGCAGGACGAGCTCCTACAATGAGCAGTTCTTC.

This clonotype was observed a handful of times. This chain uses TRBV5-6 with TRBJ1-1, with D unclear. The CDR3 is 14 amino acids. V was clipped by 1 base and J by 0 bases, with 7 bases between them. Germline V gene data show CDR1 as SGHDT and CDR2 as YYEEEE. The CDR3 sequence is CASSLMGLNTEAFF. The CDR3 DNA reads TGTGCCAGCAGCTTGATGGGGTTGAACACTGAAGCTTTCTTT.

This clonotype was counted many times. The chain carries TRBV27 and TRBJ1-5; 7 bases align to TRBD1. The J segment lost 0 bases and the V segment lost 7 bases, leaving 15 bases of the junction unmatched. The CDR3 length is 18 residues. Looked up from germline, CDR1 is MNHEY and CDR2 is SMNVEV (reference sequence). CDR3 amino acids: CASTSGTEDYNSNQPQHF. CDR3 in DNA: TGTGCCAGCACCTCCGGGACAGAGGATTACAATAGCAATCAGCCCCAGCATTTT.

A few counts support this clonotype. J is TRBJ1-1 and V is TRBV19; D gene ambiguous. V lost 4 bases, J lost 4 bases, and 10 bases lay in between. CDR1 is LNHDA, CDR2 SQIVND, per germline (reference sequence). This CDR3 comprises 13 residues. CDR3 in amino acids: CASSNSLGTEAFF. The CDR3, as DNA: TGTGCCAGTAGTAACTCTCTGGGCACTGAAGCTTTCTTT. The whole variable domain, filled in from reference TRBV19 and TRBJ1-1, reads DGGITQSPKYLFRKEGQNVTLSCEQNLNHDAMYWYRQDPGQGLRLIYYSQIVNDFQKGDIAEGYSVSREKKESFPLTVTSAQKNPTAFYLCASSNSLGTEAFFGQGTRLTVV.